A single sample gave rise to the 25 T cell receptor beta chains below, sequenced in a study of response to subunit inactivated influenza vaccine. TCRdb fed the RT-PCR reads into MiXCR, producing one record per CDR3 protein. The top ten clones hold about an eighth of a sample with some 500,000 distinct CDR3 sequences, around 13% of them seen once. This specimen was PBMCs from blood, taken more than 35 days after vaccination. These receptors all come from a man in his forties or fifties who received an inactivated influenza vaccine.

This sequence joins TRBV5-1 and TRBJ2-1, with 9 bases identical to TRBD2. The V and J ends lost 2 bases and 0 bases, in that order; junction bases with no gene match: 18. Germline CDR1 SGHRS, CDR2 YFSETQ. This CDR3 is built from 21 residues. The CDR3 loop is CASSFHRITGLARSSYNEQFF. CDR3 sequence (DNA): TGCGCCAGCAGCTTCCACAGGATTACCGGACTAGCGAGGAGCTCCTACAATGAGCAGTTCTTC.

This chain uses TRBV5-1 with TRBJ2-7, with TRBD2 matching over 13 bases. Unmatched junction bases numbered 16, after V lost 4 bases and J lost 12 bases. CDR1 is SGHRS, CDR2 YFSETQ, per germline. The CDR3 spans 16 residues. The CDR3 DNA sequence: TGCGCCAGCAGCCTGGACCCCGGGACTAGCGGGACCGTGCGGTACTTC. As protein: CASSLDPGTSGTVRYF.

The V gene is TRBV5-1, the J gene TRBJ2-2; D tentatively reads TRBD1 or TRBD2 (5 bases each). The germline V and J ends were trimmed by 0 bases and 0 bases, with 15 bases remaining between them. Germline assignment: CDR1 SGHRS and CDR2 YFSETQ. CDR3 length: 18 amino acids. CDR3 sequence (DNA): TGCGCCAGCAGCTTGGGAGGGGCGAACTTCGCGAACACCGGGGAGCTGTTTTTT. Translation gives CASSLGGANFANTGELFF.

The table lists this clonotype with a few counts. The V call is TRBV7-2, the J call TRBJ1-4; tentatively, D is TRBD1 (5 bases). CDR1 SGHTA and CDR2 FQGNSA come from the germline V gene. This CDR3 is built from 13 residues. Trimming left V 6 bases short and J 3 bases short, with 8 bases between. CDR3: CASRGRANEKLFF. The CDR3 DNA follows: TGTGCCAGCAGAGGCAGGGCTAATGAAAAACTGTTTTTT. Full variable domain (remainder filled in from reference TRBV7-2 and TRBJ1-4): GAGVSQSPSNKVTEKGKDVELRCDPISGHTALYWYRQSLGQGLEFLIYFQGNSAPDKSGLPSDRFSAERTGGSVSTLTIQRTQQEDSAVYLCASRGRANEKLFFGSGTQLSVL.

The V call is TRBV11-2, the J call TRBJ1-6; possibly TRBD1 for D (5 bases). The CDR3 loop spans 15 amino acids. Trimming pared 5 bases from V and 8 bases from J, leaving 16 bases between. Germline values: CDR1 SGHAT, CDR2 FQNNGV. This chain's CDR3 is CASSVGPVSDSPLHF. The CDR3, as DNA: TGTGCCAGCAGCGTGGGACCGGTATCGGATTCACCCCTCCACTTT.

The chain is built from TRBV25-1 and TRBJ2-7; D remains ambiguous. The CDR3 runs to 11 residues. From germline, CDR1 is MGHDK and CDR2 SYGVNS. Trimming stripped 8 bases from V and 5 bases from J, with 10 bases between. DNA of the CDR3: TGTGCCAGCGGTGCTTGGAACGAGCAGTACTTC. Translating gives CASGAWNEQYF.

This clonotype was counted ten times or more. The chain joins TRBV4-3 to TRBJ2-3; TRBD2 agrees at 12 bases. CDR1 is LGHNA, CDR2 YSLEER, per germline. The CDR3 has 17 residues. The trim removed 2 bases at V and 2 bases at J, leaving 5 bases unmatched. The CDR3 DNA sequence: TGCGCCAGCAGCCAACGGACTAGCGGGGACTACACAGATACGCAGTATTTT. Translated: CASSQRTSGDYTDTQYF.

This clonotype was picked up many times. This sequence joins TRBV5-1 and TRBJ2-2; 7 bases line up with TRBD1. The V segment lost 5 bases and the J segment 4 bases; nucleotides outside the gene matches: 5. This CDR3 has 14 residues. CDR1 is SGHRS and CDR2 is YFSETQ in the germline V gene. The CDR3: CASRRDSRTGELFF. The CDR3 coding sequence is TGCGCCAGCAGGAGGGACAGTCGCACCGGGGAGCTGTTTTTT.

This clonotype has a count of ten or more. CDR3 nucleotides: TGCAGCGTTGTTTCTAGCCAGACCGGGGAGCTGTTTTTT. The encoded protein is CSVVSSQTGELFF. The genes are TRBV29-1 and TRBJ2-2, with D perhaps TRBD2 (5 bases). Germline V lookup: CDR1 SQVTM, CDR2 ANQGSEA. V lost 4 bases to trimming and J lost 5 bases, with 11 bases between them. CDR3 length: 13 amino acids.

This clonotype was detected only a few times. This chain uses TRBV25-1 with TRBJ2-3; 8 bases match TRBD1. The CDR3 spans 13 residues. Germline loops: CDR1 MGHDK, CDR2 SYGVNS. J lost 5 bases, V lost 6 bases, and 4 bases had no gene match. This CDR3 is CASRTGGIDTQYF. DNA of the CDR3: TGTGCCAGCAGAACAGGGGGTATAGATACGCAGTATTTT.

This clonotype was counted a few times. This sequence joins TRBV30 and TRBJ2-7; D not certain. Deletions cut 0 bases from V and 3 bases from J, with 6 bases between. The CDR3 runs 12 residues. Germline V lookup: CDR1 GTSNPN, CDR2 SVGIG (reference sequence). This CDR3 is CAWSVLSYEQYF. CDR3 bases: TGTGCCTGGAGTGTACTGAGCTACGAGCAGTACTTC.

This clonotype showed up just a few times. This chain links TRBV29-1 with TRBJ2-5; D is possibly TRBD2 (6 bases). Deletions cut 4 bases from V and 4 bases from J, with 28 bases between. The CDR3 spans 18 residues. Germline-derived CDR1 and CDR2 are SQVTM and ANQGSEA. CDR3 in DNA: TGCAGCGTTGTTTGGTCGTTCGGAGGGGACGGGCCCCCAGAGACCCAGTACTTC. Its translation: CSVVWSFGGDGPPETQYF.

At least ten counts were recorded for this clonotype. This chain links TRBV6-1 with TRBJ2-5; D is unresolved. Germline CDR1 and CDR2: MNHNS and SASEGT. Trimming took off 5 bases at V and 5 bases at J, with 15 bases between the two ends. This CDR3 has 14 amino acids. For the CDR3, the DNA is TGTGCCAGCAGTCGGACCCAAGGTCGGGAGACCCAGTACTTC. Its translation is CASSRTQGRETQYF.

The chain carries TRBV10-3 and TRBJ2-7; possible D gene TRBD1, 6 bases. Germline values: CDR1 ENHRY, CDR2 SYGVKD. Trimming removed 1 base at V and 2 bases at J, with 12 bases between. This CDR3 has 15 amino acids. CDR3 protein: CAISEYREKPYEQYF. The CDR3 coding sequence is TGTGCCATCAGTGAGTACAGGGAAAAGCCCTACGAGCAGTACTTC.

This clonotype was seen repeatedly, ten times or more. This chain joins TRBV6-5 and TRBJ2-1; possible D gene TRBD2, 5 bases. V was clipped by 6 bases and J by 3 bases, with 6 bases between them. Germline V lookup: CDR1 MNHEY, CDR2 SVGAGI. The CDR3 is 12 residues long. CDR3 DNA: TGTGCCAGCAGCGGGGACTACAATGAGCAGTTCTTC. It codes for CASSGDYNEQFF.

This clonotype was detected a few times. This chain connects TRBV29-1 to TRBJ2-3; tentative D call: TRBD2 (5 bases). CDR3 length equals 14 residues. The germline V and J ends were trimmed by 7 bases and 3 bases, with 17 bases remaining between them. Germline V gene lookup returns CDR1 SQVTM and CDR2 ANQGSEA. The CDR3 DNA sequence: TGCAGCGCCGGCCAAAGCGGAAGGACAGATACGCAGTATTTT. This sequence encodes CSAGQSGRTDTQYF.

V usage is TRBV12-3 or TRBV12-4 and J usage is TRBJ2-2; 7 positions match TRBD1. This CDR3 spans 14 amino acids. V was pared by 6 bases and J by 6 bases, with 7 bases of the junction left unmatched. This CDR3 reads CASRLQTGPGELFF. DNA for the CDR3: TGTGCCAGCAGATTACAGACAGGGCCCGGGGAGCTGTTTTTT.

The CDR3 here is CASSSSNRGPVYGYTF. In DNA form, the CDR3 reads TGCGCCAGCAGCTCGTCAAACAGGGGCCCTGTCTATGGCTACACCTTC. The chain has TRBV5-1 and TRBJ1-2, with 7 bases aligning to TRBD1. The V segment lost 3 bases and the J segment 4 bases; nucleotides outside the gene matches: 12. The CDR3 runs 16 residues. Looked up from germline, CDR1 is SGHRS and CDR2 is YFSETQ.

The genes are TRBV20-1 and TRBJ2-2; 13 positions agree with TRBD2. The CDR3 spans 16 residues. Germline V gene sequence: CDR1 DFQATT, CDR2 SNEGSKA (reference sequence). V lost 3 bases to trimming and J lost 7 bases; unmatched junction nucleotides: 8. CDR3 in DNA: TGCAGTGCTAGCCGACTAGCGGGGGGCCACGGCGGGGAGCTGTTTTTT. This codes for CSASRLAGGHGGELFF.

This clonotype was observed a few times. The V call is TRBV4-3, the J call TRBJ2-7, with D tentatively TRBD1 (5 bases). Trimming shortened V by 3 bases and J by 0 bases, and 9 bases separated the two germline ends. The CDR3 spans 14 residues. In germline, CDR1 is LGHNA, CDR2 YSLEER. The CDR3 DNA sequence: TGCGCCAGCAGCCATGGACATCCCTCCTACGAGCAGTACTTC. The encoded protein is CASSHGHPSYEQYF.

This clonotype has only a few counts. The chain links TRBV5-6 to TRBJ1-4; maybe TRBD1 (6 bases). Germline V gives CDR1 SGHDT, CDR2 YYEEEE. Deletions cut 4 bases from V and 8 bases from J, with 18 bases between. The CDR3 has 15 residues. CDR3 DNA sequence: TGTGCCAGCAGCGGTTACAGGGAAGGGTCAGAAAAACTGTTTTTT. Translated, it gives CASSGYREGSEKLFF.

This clonotype occurred a few times. The J gene is TRBJ2-1, the V gene TRBV15, with TRBD2 identical over 12 bases. This CDR3 region has 15 residues. The V and J ends lost 0 bases and 9 bases, in that order; junction bases with no gene match: 3. In germline, CDR1 is LNHNV, CDR2 YYDKDF (reference sequence). This chain's CDR3 is CATSRDLAGGREQFF. DNA for the CDR3: TGTGCCACCAGCAGAGATCTAGCGGGGGGGCGTGAGCAGTTCTTC.

This clonotype was recorded at least ten times. This chain uses TRBV2 with TRBJ1-5, with 8 positions matching TRBD1. V lost 7 bases, J lost 3 bases, and 5 bases stayed unmatched. Germline CDR1 SNHLY, CDR2 FYNNEI. CDR3 length equals 14 residues. The CDR3 loop reads CASTRTGNNQPQHF. The DNA of the CDR3 is TGTGCCAGCACCCGGACAGGGAACAATCAGCCCCAGCATTTT.

The rearrangement uses TRBV4-2 and TRBJ2-5, with D unclear. The CDR3 has 11 residues. V lost 4 bases and J lost 5, with 5 bases in between. Germline CDR1 LGHNA, CDR2 YNFKEQ. The CDR3 is CASSRHETQYF. The CDR3 DNA follows: TGTGCCAGCAGCCGCCACGAGACCCAGTACTTC.

This clonotype was recorded only once. The gene calls are TRBV20-1 and TRBJ2-1, with D possibly TRBD1 on 6 matching bases. Germline V gene lookup returns CDR1 DFQATT and CDR2 SNEGSKA (reference sequence). V was shortened by 7 bases and J by 10 bases, with 17 bases between the two germline ends. The CDR3 runs to 12 residues. CDR3 coding DNA: TGCAGTGGACGTGCAGGGGCTGGGGAGCAGTTCTTC. The encoded protein is CSGRAGAGEQFF.